One T cell receptor (beta chain) is described in this entry. There is no known antigen for this receptor. The record has no base qualities; no much larger clone is one base away. In this study, focal radiation therapy paired with CTLA-4 blockade (ipilimumab) was tested in patients who had chemo-refractory metastatic non-small-cell lung cancer. These data belong to a study of radiotherapy plus CTLA-4 blockade in lung cancer (dated by TCRdb to between 2018 and 2020). Concerning the study at large: Objective responses occurred in approximately 19% of enrolled patients, and about 30% achieved disease control.

Libraries were prepared through the immunoSEQ multiplex PCR assay. TCRdb re-hosts the immuneACCESS table, in-frame sequences only. Its copies lack some clones; in the studies checked, an unresolved V gene accounts for under half of them, and the cause for the rest is not known. The sample contains more than 90,000 clones, 80% to 85% of them found a single time. Roughly 24% of the sample is taken by the ten largest. V was cut back by 1 base and J by 6 bases, leaving a gap of 11 bases between them. Via the germline V gene, CDR1 is SNHLY and CDR2 FYNNEI. The cysteine opens and the phenylalanine closes a CDR3 of 14 amino acids. Here the CDR3 DNA is all that survives: 42 bases in frame from base 1. Study-level results and caveats: Increased serum interferon-beta after radiation, together with early dynamic changes in blood T cell clones, were reported to be the strongest predictors of response. After treatment with radiotherapy and ipilimumab, TCR clones that originated in tumors expanded in peripheral blood.

The chain links TRBV2 with TRBJ2-3, and possibly TRBD1, on 6 matching bases. The starting material was peripheral blood, obtained from a patient treated with radiotherapy plus ipilimumab. The sequence derives from a human donor with non-small cell lung cancer that progressed on radiotherapy plus ipilimumab. The DNA sequence is given as TGTGCCAGCAGTGAAGGGGGACAAGGCGATACGCAGTATTTT. This codes for CASSEGGQGDTQYF.